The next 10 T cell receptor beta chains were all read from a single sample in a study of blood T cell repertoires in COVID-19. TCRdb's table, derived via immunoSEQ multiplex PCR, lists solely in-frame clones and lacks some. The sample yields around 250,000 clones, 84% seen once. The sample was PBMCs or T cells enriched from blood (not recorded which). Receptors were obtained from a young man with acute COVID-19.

The CDR3, as DNA: TGTGCCAGCAGTTCCGGGACAGGTCTCCAAGAGACCCAGTACTTC. As protein: CASSSGTGLQETQYF. The V call is TRBV7-6, the J call TRBJ2-5, with 8 bases matching TRBD1. The CDR3 is made up of 15 amino acids. The germline V gene encodes CDR1 SGHVS and CDR2 FNYEAQ. Unmatched junction bases numbered 7, after V lost 6 bases and J lost 1 base. The full variable domain, rest sourced from reference TRBV7-6 and TRBJ2-5, is GAGVSQSPRYKVTKRGQDVALRCDPISGHVSLYWYRQALGQGPEFLTYFNYEAQQDKSGLPNDRFSAERPEGSISTLTIQRTEQRDSAMYRCASSSGTGLQETQYFGPGTRLLVL.

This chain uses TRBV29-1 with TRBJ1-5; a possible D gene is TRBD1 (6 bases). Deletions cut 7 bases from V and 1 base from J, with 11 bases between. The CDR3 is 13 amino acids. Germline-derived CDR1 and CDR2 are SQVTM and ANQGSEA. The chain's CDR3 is CSALQGSNQPQHF. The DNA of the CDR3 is TGCAGCGCCCTTCAGGGGAGCAATCAGCCCCAGCATTTT.

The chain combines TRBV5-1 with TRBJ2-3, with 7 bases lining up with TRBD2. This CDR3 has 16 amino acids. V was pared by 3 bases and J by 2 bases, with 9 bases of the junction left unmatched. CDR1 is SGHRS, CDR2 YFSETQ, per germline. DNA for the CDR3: TGCGCCAGCAGCTCGTCCCTAAGCGGGGTCACAGATACGCAGTATTTT. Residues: CASSSSLSGVTDTQYF.

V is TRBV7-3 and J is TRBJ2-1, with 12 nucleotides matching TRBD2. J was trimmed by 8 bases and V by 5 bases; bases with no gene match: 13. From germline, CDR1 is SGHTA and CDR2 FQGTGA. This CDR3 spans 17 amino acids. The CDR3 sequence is CASSLNSLAGGIDEQFF. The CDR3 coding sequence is TGTGCCAGCAGCCTCAACTCGCTAGCGGGGGGGATCGATGAGCAGTTCTTC.

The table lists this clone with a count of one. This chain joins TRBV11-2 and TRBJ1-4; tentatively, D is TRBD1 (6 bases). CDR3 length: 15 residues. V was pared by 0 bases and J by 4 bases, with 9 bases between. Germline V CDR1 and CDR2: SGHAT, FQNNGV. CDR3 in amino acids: CASSLEGAINEKLFF. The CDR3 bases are TGTGCCAGCAGCTTAGAGGGGGCGATTAATGAAAAACTGTTTTTT.

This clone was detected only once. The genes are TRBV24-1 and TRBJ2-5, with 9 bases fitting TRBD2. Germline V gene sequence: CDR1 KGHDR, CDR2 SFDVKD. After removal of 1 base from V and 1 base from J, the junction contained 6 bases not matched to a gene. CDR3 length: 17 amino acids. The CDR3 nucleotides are TGTGCCACCAGTGATTTTCAGACTAGCGGCAGCCAAGAGACCCAGTACTTC. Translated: CATSDFQTSGSQETQYF.

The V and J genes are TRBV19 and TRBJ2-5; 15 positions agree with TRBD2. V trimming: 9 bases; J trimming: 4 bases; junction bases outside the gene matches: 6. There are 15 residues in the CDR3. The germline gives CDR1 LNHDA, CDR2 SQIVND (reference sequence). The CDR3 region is CASGTSGGNSETQYF. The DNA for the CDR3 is TGTGCCAGCGGGACTAGCGGGGGGAACTCAGAGACCCAGTACTTC.

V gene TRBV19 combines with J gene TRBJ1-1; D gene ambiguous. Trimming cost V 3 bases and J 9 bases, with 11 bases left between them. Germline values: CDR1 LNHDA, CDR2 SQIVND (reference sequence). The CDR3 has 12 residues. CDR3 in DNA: TGTGCCAGTAGTATCGAGTTCGCCAAAGCTTTCTTT. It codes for CASSIEFAKAFF.

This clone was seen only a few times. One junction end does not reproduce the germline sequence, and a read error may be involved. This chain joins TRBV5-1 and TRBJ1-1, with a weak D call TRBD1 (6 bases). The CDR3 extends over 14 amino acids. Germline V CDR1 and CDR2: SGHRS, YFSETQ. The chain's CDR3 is CASRRTGPNTEAFF. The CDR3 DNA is TGTGCCAGCAGAAGAACAGGGCCGAACACTGAAGCTTTCTTT.

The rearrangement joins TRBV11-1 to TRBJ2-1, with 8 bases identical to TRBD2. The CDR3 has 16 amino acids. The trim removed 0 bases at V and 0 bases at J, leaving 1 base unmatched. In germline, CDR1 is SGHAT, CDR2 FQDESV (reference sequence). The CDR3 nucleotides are TGTGCCAGCAGCTTAGCTCGGGGGGGCTCCTACAATGAGCAGTTCTTC. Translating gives CASSLARGGSYNEQFF.